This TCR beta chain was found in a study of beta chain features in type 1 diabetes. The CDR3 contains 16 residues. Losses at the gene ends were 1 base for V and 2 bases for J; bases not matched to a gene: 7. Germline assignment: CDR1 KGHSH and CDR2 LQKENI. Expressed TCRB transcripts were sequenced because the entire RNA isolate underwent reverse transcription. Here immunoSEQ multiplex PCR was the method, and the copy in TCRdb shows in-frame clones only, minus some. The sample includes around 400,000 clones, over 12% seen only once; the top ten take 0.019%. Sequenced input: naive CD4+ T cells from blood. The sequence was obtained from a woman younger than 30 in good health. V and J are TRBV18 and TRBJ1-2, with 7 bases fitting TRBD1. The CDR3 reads CASSPREGQDNYGYTF. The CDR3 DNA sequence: TGTGCCAGCTCACCACGGGAAGGACAGGACAACTATGGCTACACCTTC.